The sequence of this T cell receptor beta chain was determined in a study of blood T cell repertoires in COVID-19. Study-wide background: The study drew acute and convalescent COVID-19 samples from the United States, Italy and Spain. T cells, B-cell-depleted T cells, or PBMCs provided the cDNA or gDNA that served as material.

In the study's own analysis: Estimated nucleated cell counts came from reference gene primer amplification. The protocol was immunoSEQ multiplex PCR, while the TCRdb copy is restricted to in-frame clones and leaves out a portion. V, J and clone size derive from that table, while D and trimming were established from the DNA sequence. The data contain about 88,000 clones, less than 95% of them singletons. Germline V gene sequence: CDR1 MNHEY, CDR2 SVGAGI. V lost 6 bases, J lost 0 bases, and 14 bases lay in between. This CDR3 spans 15 amino acids. The chain employs TRBV6-5 and TRBJ1-1; weak D call: TRBD1 (5 bases). The specimen was peripheral blood. The receptor was isolated from a man younger than 30 with COVID-19, enrolled during active disease. The CDR3 loop is CASSSRGGVNTEAFF. CDR3 in DNA: TGTGCCAGCAGCTCTAGGGGAGGGGTGAACACTGAAGCTTTCTTT.